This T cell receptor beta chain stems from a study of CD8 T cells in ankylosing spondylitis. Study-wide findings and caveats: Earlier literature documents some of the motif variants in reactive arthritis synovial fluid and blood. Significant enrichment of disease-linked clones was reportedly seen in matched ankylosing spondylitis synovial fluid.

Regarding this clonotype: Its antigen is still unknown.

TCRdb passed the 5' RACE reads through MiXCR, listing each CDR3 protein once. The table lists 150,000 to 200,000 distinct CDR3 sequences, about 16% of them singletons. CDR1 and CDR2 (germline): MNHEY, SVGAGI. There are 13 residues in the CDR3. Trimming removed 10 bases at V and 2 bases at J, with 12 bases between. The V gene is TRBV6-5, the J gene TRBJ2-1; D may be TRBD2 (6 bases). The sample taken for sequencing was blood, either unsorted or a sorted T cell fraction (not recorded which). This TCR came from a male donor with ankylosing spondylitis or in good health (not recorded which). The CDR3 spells CATRGSAYNEQFF. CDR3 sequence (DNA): TGTGCCACGCGGGGAAGCGCCTACAATGAGCAGTTCTTC.